This T cell receptor beta chain was captured in a study of cytomegalovirus exposure and HLA in healthy donors. General study results and limits: The study flagged roughly 160 TCR beta chains as cytomegalovirus-associated.

A multiplex PCR was run with 60 Vbeta primers and 13 Jbeta primers. Assay: immunoSEQ multiplex PCR; the TCRdb copy retains only in-frame clones and omits some. The data show roughly 80,000 clones, 70% to 85% seen once. The donors gave bone marrow, and they were healthy. Turning to this clone: Its antigen remains unidentified.

The sequencing sample was made of PBMCs. The receptor was derived from a woman between 35 and 50 years old in good health and CMV-seronegative.

CDR3 DNA sequence: TGTGCCAGCAGTTTTTCAGACAATGAGCAGTTCTTC. Amino acids: CASSFSDNEQFF. The chain is built from TRBV28 and TRBJ2-1; D remains unclear. V was shortened by 3 bases and J by 5 bases, with 5 bases between the two germline ends. CDR1 is MDHEN, CDR2 SYDVKM, per germline. This CDR3 comprises 12 residues.